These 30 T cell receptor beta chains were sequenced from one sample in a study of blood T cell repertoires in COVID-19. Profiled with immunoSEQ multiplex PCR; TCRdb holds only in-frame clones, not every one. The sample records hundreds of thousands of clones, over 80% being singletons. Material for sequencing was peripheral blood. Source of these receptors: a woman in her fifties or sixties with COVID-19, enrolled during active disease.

Here the CDR3 reads CASSFGPDYGYTF. The CDR3, as DNA: TGTGCCAGCAGCTTCGGTCCGGACTATGGCTACACCTTC. The genes are TRBV7-9 and TRBJ1-2, with no clear D. Per germline, CDR1 SEHNR and CDR2 FQNEAQ (reference sequence). The CDR3 extends over 13 amino acids. Trimming shortened V by 3 bases and J by 3 bases, and 8 bases separated the two germline ends.

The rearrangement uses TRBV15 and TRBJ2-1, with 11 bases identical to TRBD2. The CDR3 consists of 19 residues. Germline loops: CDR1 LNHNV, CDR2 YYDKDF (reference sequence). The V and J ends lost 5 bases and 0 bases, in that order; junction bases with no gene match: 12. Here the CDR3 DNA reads TGTGCCACCAGCGGCCGGGGGCTAGCGGGAGGAAGCTCCTACAATGAGCAGTTCTTC. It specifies CATSGRGLAGGSSYNEQFF.

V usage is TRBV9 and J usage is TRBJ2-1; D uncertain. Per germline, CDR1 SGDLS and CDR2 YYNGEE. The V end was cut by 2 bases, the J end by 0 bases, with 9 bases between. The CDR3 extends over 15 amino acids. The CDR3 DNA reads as TGTGCCAGCAGCGTGAGGCGTAACTCCTACAATGAGCAGTTCTTC. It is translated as CASSVRRNSYNEQFF. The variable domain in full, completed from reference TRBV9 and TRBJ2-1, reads DSGVTQTPKHLITATGQRVTLRCSPRSGDLSVYWYQQSLDQGLQFLIQYYNGEERAKGNILERFSAQQFPDLHSELNLSSLELGDSALYFCASSVRRNSYNEQFFGPGTRLTVL.

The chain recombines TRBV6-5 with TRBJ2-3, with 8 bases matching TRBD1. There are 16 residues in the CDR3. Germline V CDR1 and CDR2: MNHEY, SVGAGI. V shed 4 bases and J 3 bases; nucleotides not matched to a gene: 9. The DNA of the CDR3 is TGTGCCAGCAGTTCACCCGGGACAGGAGCTACAGATACGCAGTATTTT. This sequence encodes CASSSPGTGATDTQYF.

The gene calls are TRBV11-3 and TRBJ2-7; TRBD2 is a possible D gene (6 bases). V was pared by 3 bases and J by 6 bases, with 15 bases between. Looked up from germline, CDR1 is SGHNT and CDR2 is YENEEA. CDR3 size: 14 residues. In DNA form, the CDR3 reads TGTGCCAGCAGCTTGGGGGGAAAGATCAGCGAGCAGTACTTC. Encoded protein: CASSLGGKISEQYF.

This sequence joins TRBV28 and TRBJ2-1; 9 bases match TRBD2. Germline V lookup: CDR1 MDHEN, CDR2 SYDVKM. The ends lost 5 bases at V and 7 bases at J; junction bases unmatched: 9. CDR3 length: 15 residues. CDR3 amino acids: CASSHSGSTRNEQFF. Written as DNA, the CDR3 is TGTGCCAGCAGTCATAGCGGGAGCACGCGAAATGAGCAGTTCTTC.

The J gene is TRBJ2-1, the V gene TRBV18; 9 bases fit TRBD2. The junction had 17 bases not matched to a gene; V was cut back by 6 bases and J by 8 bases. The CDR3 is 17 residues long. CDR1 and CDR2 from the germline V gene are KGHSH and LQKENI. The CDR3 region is CASSHLIRGRAFYEQFF. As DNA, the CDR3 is TGTGCCAGCTCCCACCTTATTCGCGGGAGGGCCTTTTATGAGCAGTTCTTC. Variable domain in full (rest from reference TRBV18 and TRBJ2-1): NAGVMQNPRHLVRRRGQEARLRCSPMKGHSHVYWYRQLPEEGLKFMVYLQKENIIDESGMPKERFSAEFPKEGPSILRIQQVVRGDSAAYFCASSHLIRGRAFYEQFFGPGTRLTVL.

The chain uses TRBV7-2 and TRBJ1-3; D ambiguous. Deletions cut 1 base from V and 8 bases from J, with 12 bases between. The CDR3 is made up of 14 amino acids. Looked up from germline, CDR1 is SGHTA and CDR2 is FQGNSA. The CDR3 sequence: CASSLVPGSDTIYF. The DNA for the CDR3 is TGTGCCAGCAGCTTAGTTCCGGGTTCGGACACCATATATTTT.

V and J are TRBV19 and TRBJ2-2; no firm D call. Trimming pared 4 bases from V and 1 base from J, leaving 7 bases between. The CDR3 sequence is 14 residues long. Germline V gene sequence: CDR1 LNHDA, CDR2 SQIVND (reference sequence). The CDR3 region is CASSTAWNTGELFF. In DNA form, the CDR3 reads TGTGCCAGTAGTACAGCGTGGAACACCGGGGAGCTGTTTTTT. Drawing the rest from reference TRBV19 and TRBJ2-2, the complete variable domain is DGGITQSPKYLFRKEGQNVTLSCEQNLNHDAMYWYRQDPGQGLRLIYYSQIVNDFQKGDIAEGYSVSREKKESFPLTVTSAQKNPTAFYLCASSTAWNTGELFFGEGSRLTVL.

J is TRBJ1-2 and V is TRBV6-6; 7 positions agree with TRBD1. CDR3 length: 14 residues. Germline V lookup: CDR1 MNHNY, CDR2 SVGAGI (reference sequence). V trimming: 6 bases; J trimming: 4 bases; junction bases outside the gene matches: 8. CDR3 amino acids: CASRSGTDVYGYTF. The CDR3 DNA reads TGTGCCAGCAGATCCGGGACAGATGTCTATGGCTACACCTTC.

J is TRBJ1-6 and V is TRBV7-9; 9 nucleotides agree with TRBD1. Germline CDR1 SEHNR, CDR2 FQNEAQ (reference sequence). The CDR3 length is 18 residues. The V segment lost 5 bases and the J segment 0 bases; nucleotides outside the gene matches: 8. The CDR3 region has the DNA TGTGCCAGCAGCGGCTCCGGGACAGGGAGCTCCTATAATTCACCCCTCCACTTT. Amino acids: CASSGSGTGSSYNSPLHF.

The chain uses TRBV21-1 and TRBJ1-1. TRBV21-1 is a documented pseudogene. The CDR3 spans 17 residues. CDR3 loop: CASSKEVGGDMNTEAFF. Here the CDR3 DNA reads TGTGCCAGCAGCAAAGAGGTGGGGGGTGACATGAACACTGAAGCTTTCTTT.

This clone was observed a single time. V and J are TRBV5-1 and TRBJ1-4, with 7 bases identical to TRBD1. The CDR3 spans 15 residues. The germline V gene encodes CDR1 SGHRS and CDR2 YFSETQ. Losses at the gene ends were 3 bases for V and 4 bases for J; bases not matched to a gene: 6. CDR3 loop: CASSSTRGINEKLFF. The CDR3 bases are TGCGCCAGCAGCTCAACCAGGGGGATTAATGAAAAACTGTTTTTT.

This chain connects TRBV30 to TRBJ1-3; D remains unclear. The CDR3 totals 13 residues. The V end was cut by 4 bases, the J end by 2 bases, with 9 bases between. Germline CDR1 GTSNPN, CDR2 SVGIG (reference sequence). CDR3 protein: CAWKTLAGNTIYF. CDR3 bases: TGTGCCTGGAAGACATTAGCTGGAAACACCATATATTTT.

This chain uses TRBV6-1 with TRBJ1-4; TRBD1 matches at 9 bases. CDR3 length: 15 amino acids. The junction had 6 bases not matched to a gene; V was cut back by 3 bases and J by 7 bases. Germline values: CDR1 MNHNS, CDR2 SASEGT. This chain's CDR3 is CASSDLQGASEKLFF. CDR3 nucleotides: TGTGCCAGCAGTGACCTACAGGGGGCGAGTGAAAAACTGTTTTTT.

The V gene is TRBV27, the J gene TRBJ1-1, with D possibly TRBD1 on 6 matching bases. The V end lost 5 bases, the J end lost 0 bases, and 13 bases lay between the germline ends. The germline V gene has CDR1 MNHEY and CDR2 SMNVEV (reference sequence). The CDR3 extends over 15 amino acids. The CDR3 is CASSKGVAMNTEAFF. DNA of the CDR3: TGTGCCAGCAGTAAGGGGGTTGCCATGAACACTGAAGCTTTCTTT.

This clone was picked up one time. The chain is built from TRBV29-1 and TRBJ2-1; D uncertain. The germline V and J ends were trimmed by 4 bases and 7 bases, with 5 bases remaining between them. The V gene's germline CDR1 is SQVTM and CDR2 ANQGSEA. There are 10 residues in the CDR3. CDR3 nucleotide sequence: TGCAGCGTTGTTTCGAATGAGCAGTTCTTC. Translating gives CSVVSNEQFF.

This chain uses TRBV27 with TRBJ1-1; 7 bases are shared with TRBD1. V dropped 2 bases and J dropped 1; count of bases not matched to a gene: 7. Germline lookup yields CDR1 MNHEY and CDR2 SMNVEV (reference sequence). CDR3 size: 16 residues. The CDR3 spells CASSLLLGGANTEAFF. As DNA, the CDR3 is TGTGCCAGCAGTTTACTATTAGGGGGCGCGAACACTGAAGCTTTCTTT.

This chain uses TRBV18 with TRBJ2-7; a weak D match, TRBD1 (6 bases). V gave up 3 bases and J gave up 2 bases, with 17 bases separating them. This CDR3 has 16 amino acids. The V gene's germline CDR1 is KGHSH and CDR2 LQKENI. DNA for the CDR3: TGTGCCAGCTCACCGGGCCCCCTGGGGGCTACCTACGAGCAGTACTTC. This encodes CASSPGPLGATYEQYF.

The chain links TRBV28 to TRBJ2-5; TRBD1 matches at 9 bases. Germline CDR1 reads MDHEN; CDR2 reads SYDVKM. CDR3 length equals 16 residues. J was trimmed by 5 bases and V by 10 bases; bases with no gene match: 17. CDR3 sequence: CAISNQDRGNKETQYF. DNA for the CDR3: TGTGCCATTTCGAACCAGGACAGGGGTAATAAGGAGACCCAGTACTTC.

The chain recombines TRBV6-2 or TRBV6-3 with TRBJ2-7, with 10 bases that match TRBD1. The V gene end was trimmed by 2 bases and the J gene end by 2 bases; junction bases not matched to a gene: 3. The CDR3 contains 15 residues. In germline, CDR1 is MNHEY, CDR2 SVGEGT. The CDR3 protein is CASSYGTGAPYEQYF. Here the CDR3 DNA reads TGTGCCAGCAGTTACGGGACAGGGGCCCCCTACGAGCAGTACTTC.

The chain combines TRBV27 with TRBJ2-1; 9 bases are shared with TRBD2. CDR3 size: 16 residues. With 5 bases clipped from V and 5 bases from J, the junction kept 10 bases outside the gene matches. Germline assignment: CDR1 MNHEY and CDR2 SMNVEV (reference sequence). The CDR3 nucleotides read TGTGCCAGCAGTCCGCCGGGGGGCGGGAGGGACAATGAGCAGTTCTTC. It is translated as CASSPPGGGRDNEQFF.

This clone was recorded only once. In DNA form, the CDR3 reads TGTGCCAGCAGTTACAGCGGGAGTCGCACCGGGGAGCTGTTTTTT. It encodes CASSYSGSRTGELFF. The chain couples TRBV6-5 to TRBJ2-2, with 8 bases lining up with TRBD2. Germline V gene lookup returns CDR1 MNHEY and CDR2 SVGAGI. The CDR3 sequence is 15 residues long. V lost 2 bases to trimming and J lost 4 bases; unmatched junction nucleotides: 3.

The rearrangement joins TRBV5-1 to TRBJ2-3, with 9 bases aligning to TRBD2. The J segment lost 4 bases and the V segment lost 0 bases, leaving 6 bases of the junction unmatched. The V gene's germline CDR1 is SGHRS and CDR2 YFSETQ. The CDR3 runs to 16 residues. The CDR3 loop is CASSLVVAGASDTQYF. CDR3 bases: TGCGCCAGCAGCTTGGTAGTAGCGGGAGCGTCAGATACGCAGTATTTT.

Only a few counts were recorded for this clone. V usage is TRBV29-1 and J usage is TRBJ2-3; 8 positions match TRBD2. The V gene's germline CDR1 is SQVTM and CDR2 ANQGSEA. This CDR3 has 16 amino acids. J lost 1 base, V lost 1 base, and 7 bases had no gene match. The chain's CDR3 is CSVEGGVREGTDTQYF. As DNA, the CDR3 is TGCAGCGTTGAAGGGGGAGTGCGGGAGGGCACAGATACGCAGTATTTT.

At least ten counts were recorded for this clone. The CDR3 DNA is TGTGCTTCCGGGACTAGCGGGAGCGGAGAGACCCAGTACTTC. Translating it yields CASGTSGSGETQYF. The rearrangement uses TRBV7-2 and TRBJ2-5, with 14 bases fitting TRBD2. The CDR3 has 14 amino acids. The V gene's germline CDR1 is SGHTA and CDR2 FQGNSA.

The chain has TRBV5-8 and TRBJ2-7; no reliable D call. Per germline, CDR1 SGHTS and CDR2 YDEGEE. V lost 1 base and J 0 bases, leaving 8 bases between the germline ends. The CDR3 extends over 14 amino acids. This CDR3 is CASSLPPGSYEQYF. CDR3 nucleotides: TGTGCCAGCAGCTTGCCGCCAGGCTCCTACGAGCAGTACTTC.

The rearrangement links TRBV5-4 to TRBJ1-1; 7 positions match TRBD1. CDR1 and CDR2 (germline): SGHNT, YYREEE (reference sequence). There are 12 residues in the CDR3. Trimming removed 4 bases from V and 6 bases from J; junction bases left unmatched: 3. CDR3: CASSGGQAEAFF. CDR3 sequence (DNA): TGTGCCAGCAGCGGAGGACAGGCTGAAGCTTTCTTT.

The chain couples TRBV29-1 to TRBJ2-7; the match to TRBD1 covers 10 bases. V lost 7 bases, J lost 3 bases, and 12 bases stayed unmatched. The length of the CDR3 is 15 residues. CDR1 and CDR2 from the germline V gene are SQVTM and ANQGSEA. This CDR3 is CSAVDWGTGDYEQYF. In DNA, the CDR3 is TGCAGCGCTGTTGATTGGGGGACAGGGGACTACGAGCAGTACTTC.

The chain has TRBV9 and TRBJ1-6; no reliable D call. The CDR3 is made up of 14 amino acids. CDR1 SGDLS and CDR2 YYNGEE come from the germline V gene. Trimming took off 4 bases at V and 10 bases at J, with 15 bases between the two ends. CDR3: CASSLQQTRSPLHF. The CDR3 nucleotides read TGTGCCAGCAGCCTACAGCAGACTAGATCACCCCTCCACTTT.